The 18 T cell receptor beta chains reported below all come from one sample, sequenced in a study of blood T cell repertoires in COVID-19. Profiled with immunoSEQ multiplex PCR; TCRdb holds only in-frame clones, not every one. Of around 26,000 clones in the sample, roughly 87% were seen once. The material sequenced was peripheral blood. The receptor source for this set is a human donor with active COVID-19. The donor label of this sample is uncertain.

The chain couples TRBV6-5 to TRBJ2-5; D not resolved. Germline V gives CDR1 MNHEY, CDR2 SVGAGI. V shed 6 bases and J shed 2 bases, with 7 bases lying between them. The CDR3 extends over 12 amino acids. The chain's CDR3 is CASRTGQETQYF. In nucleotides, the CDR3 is TGTGCCAGCAGAACGGGTCAAGAGACCCAGTACTTC.

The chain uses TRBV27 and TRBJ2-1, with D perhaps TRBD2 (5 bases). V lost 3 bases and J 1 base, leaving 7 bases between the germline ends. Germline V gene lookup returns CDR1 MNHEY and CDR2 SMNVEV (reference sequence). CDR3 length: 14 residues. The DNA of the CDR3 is TGTGCCAGCAGTTTCAGCGGATCCTACAATGAGCAGTTCTTC. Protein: CASSFSGSYNEQFF.

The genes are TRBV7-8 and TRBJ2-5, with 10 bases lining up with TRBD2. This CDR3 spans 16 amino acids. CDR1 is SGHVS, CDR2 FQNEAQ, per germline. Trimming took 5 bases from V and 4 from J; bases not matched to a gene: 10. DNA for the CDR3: TGTGCCAGCAGCACCCTAGCGGGAGATATCTCAGAGACCCAGTACTTC. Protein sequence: CASSTLAGDISETQYF.

CDR3 coding DNA: TGTGCCAGCAGCTTGAATAACCAAGCGTTCAATGAGCAGTTCTTC. Its protein is CASSLNNQAFNEQFF. The chain links TRBV5-8 to TRBJ2-1; D is undetermined. In germline, CDR1 is SGHTS, CDR2 YDEGEE. The CDR3 length is 15 residues. The germline V and J ends were trimmed by 1 base and 6 bases, with 14 bases remaining between them.

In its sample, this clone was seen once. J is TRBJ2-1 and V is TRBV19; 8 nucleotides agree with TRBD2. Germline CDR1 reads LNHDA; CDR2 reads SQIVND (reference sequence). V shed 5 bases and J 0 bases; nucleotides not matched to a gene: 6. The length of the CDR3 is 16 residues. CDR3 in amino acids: CASSPRSGSSYNEQFF. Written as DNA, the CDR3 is TGTGCCAGTAGTCCGAGAAGCGGGAGCTCCTACAATGAGCAGTTCTTC.

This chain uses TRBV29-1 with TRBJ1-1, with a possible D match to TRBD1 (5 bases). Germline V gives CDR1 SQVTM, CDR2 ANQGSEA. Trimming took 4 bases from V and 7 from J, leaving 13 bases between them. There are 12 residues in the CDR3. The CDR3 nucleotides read TGCAGCGTTGTGTCCCCAGGGTTTGAAGCTTTCTTT. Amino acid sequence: CSVVSPGFEAFF.

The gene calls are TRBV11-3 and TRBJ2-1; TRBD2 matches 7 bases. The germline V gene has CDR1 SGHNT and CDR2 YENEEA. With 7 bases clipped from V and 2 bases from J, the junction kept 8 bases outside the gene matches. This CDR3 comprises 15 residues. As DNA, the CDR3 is TGTGCCAGCACACGCGGGAGCACAACCTACAATGAGCAGTTCTTC. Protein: CASTRGSTTYNEQFF.

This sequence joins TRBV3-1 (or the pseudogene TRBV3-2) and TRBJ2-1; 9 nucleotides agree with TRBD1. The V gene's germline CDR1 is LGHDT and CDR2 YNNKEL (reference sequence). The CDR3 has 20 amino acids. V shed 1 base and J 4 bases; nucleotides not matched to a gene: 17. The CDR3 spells CASSQVSGQGFLIFYNEQFF. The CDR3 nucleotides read TGTGCCAGCAGCCAAGTGTCTGGACAGGGGTTTTTAATATTTTACAATGAGCAGTTCTTC.

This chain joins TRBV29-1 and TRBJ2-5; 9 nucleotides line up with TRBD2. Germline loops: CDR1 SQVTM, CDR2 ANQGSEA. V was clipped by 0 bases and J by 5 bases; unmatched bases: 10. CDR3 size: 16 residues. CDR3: CSVEEVGGRAGETQYF. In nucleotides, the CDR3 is TGCAGCGTTGAAGAGGTTGGCGGGAGGGCCGGGGAGACCCAGTACTTC.

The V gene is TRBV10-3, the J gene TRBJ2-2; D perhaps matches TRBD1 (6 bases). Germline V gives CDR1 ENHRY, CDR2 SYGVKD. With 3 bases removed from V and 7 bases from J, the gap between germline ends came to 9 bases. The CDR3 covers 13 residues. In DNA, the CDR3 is TGTGCCATCAGTGAACAGGGCGGCGGGGAGCTGTTTTTT. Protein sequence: CAISEQGGGELFF.

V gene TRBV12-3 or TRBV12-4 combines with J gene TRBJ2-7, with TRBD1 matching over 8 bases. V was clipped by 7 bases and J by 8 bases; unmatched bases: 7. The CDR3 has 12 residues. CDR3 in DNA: TGTGCCAGCACCTCGACAGGGGATAAGCAGTACTTC. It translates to CASTSTGDKQYF.

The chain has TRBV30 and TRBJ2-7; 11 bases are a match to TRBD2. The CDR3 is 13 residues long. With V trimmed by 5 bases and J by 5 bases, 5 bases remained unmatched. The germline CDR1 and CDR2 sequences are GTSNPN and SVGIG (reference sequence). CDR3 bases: TGTGCCTGGGCTAGCGGGAGGTCCCACGAGCAGTACTTC. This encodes CAWASGRSHEQYF.

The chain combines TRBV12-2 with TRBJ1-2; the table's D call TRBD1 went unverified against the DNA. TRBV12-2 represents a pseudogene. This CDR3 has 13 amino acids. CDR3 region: CASRTWTRRGYTF. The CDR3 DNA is TGTGCAAGTCGCACCTGGACAAGACGCGGCTACACCTTC.

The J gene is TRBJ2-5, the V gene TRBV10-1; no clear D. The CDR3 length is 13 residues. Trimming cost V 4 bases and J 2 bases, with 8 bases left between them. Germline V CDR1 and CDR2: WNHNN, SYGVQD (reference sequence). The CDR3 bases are TGCGCCAGCAGTGCCGGGTCACAAGAGACCCAGTACTTC. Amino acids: CASSAGSQETQYF.

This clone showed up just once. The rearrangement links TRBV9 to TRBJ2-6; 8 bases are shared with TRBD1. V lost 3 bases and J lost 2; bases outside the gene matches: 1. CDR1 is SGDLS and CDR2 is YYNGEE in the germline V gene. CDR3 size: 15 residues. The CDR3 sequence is CASSGTGTGANVLTF. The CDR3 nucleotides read TGTGCCAGCAGCGGGACAGGGACTGGGGCCAACGTCCTGACTTTC.

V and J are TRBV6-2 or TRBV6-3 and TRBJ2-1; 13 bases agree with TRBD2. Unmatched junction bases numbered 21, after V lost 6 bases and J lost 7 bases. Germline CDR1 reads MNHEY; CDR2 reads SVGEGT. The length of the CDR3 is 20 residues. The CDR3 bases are TGTGCCAGCAGCCCTCAGGTCCCCACGACCGGACTAGCGGGAGTTAATGAGCAGTTCTTC. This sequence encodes CASSPQVPTTGLAGVNEQFF.

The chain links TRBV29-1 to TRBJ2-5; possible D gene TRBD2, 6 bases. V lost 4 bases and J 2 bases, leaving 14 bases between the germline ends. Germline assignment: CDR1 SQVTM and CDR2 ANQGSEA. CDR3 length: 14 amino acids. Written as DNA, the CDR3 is TGCAGCGTTGCGCTGGGGAGGCAGCAAGAGACCCAGTACTTC. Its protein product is CSVALGRQQETQYF.

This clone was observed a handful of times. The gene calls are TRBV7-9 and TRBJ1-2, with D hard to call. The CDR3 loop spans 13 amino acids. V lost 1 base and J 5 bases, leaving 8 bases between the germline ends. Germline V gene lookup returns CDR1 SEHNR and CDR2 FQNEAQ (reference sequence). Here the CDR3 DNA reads TGTGCCAGCAGCTTAGACACCCGTTATGGCTACACCTTC. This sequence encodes CASSLDTRYGYTF.